This note documents a single T cell receptor (beta chain) sequence. It lacks a known antigen. Base qualities are not recorded, but no much larger clone differs from it by a single base. This record comes from a study of blood T cell repertoires in COVID-19 (dated by TCRdb to about 2020). About the investigation overall: Samples from collaborators originated in the United States, Italy and Spain and spanned both the acute and convalescent phases of COVID-19. The prospective study material was composed of cDNA or gDNA derived from T cells, B-cell-depleted T cells, or PBMCs. Deeply sampled blood TCRbeta repertoires from subjects exposed to, actively infected with, or recovered from COVID-19 were included in the dataset. The repertoires were made available in a free public database intended to serve as a resource for research on the immune response to SARS-CoV-2. The samples were drawn from two sources: the first 160 participants of the ongoing ImmuneRACE study, and fewer than 1,500 subjects contributed by 6 global collaborators. Nearly every sample came with metadata listing a de-identified subject ID, COVID-19 status, age in years and sex. HLA class I and class II types, where available, came from metadata supplied by the sample provider rather than from assay-based typing. Here is what the overall study found, with its caveats: Clinical and demographic metadata were provided uncurated, with the amount varying by source and participant.

One collaborating source in Seattle enrolled patients while the patients were actively infected and followed the patients over time throughout the course of disease. The collaborating institutions used their own protocols to collect whole blood in K2EDTA tubes. Collaborator samples were shipped for TCRbeta analysis as frozen whole blood, isolated PBMCs, or DNA extracted from either sample type. From a lookup of the germline V gene, CDR1 and CDR2 are SGHRS and YFSETQ. The germline ends are 9 bases apart after V is trimmed by 4 bases and J by 7 bases. Inclusive of the bounding cysteine and phenylalanine, the CDR3 is 12 residues long. Kept here is only the CDR3 DNA, which spans 36 bases and is read in frame from base 1. TCRbeta CDR3 regions were amplified from genomic DNA by means of the immunoSEQ Assay, a bias-controlled multiplex PCR. Per the original workflow: The number of nucleated cells in each sample was estimated from the amplification of reference gene primers within the assay. Sequence reads were collapsed and filtered to measure the absolute abundance of every unique TCRbeta CDR3 rearrangement. For each sample, productive Simpson clonality was calculated as the square root of Simpson's diversity index over productive rearrangements. In its TCRdb copy, this immuneACCESS table keeps in-frame sequences only and misses some clones. Where compared with another copy, unresolved V genes explain less than half of these, and the others have no known cause. The V and J calls and clone size were taken over from that table, and D and trimming were inferred from the DNA. For this sample there are some 370,000 clones; about 90% appear just once. Clones ranked in the top ten supply less than 11% of the sample.

This sequence originates from a woman in her 30s with COVID-19, enrolled during active disease. Recombination joined TRBV5-1 with TRBJ2-1; no confident D gene assignment can be made. Material for sequencing was peripheral blood. The DNA is TGCGCCAGCAGCCCCTGGAGTAATGAGCAGTTCTTC. It specifies CASSPWSNEQFF.